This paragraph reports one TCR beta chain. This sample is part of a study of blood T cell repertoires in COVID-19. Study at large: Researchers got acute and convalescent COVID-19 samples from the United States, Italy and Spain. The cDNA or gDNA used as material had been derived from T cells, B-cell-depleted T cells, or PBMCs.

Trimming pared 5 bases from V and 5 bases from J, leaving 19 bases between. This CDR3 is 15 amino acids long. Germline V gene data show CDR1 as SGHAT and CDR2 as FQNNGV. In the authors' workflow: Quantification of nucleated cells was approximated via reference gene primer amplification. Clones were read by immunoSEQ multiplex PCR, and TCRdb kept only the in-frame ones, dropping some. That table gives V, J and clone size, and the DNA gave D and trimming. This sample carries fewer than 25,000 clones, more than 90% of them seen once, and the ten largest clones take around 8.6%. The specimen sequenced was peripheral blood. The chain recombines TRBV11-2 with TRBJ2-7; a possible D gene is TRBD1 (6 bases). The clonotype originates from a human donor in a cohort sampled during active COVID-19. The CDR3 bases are TGTGCCAGCAGCAGCACCACAGGGATCTTGGACGAGCAGTACTTC. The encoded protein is CASSSTTGILDEQYF. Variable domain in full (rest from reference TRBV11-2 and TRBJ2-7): EAGVAQSPRYKIIEKRQSVAFWCNPISGHATLYWYQQILGQGPKLLIQFQNNGVVDDSQLPKDRFSAERLKGVDSTLKIQPAKLEDSAVYLCASSSTTGILDEQYFGPGTRLTVT.